These T cell receptor beta chains were read from a single sample in a study of tumor and adjacent non-tumor tissue in lung cancer. One entry per CDR3 protein, called by TCRdb with MiXCR from the multiplex PCR reads. The table records fewer than 55,000 distinct CDR3 sequences, approximately 60% of them present only once. Material for sequencing was distant non-tumor lung tissue. These receptors were obtained from a woman in her 40s with non-small cell lung cancer. The CDR3 runs from the conserved cysteine through the conserved F or W. D genes are given only for firm matches. Not every row has a clone size; where given, it reads once, few, many or a size class.

abundance	v_gene	d_gene	j_gene	CDR3nt	CDR3aa
many	TRBV30	.	TRBJ2-7	TGTGCCTGGAGTGTTGAATCACTTGGAAAGGGGCAGTACTTC	CAWSVESLGKGQYF
.	TRBV11-3	TRBD1	TRBJ2-7	TGTGCCAGCAGCTTGGGGACAGATCTCGCATACGAGCAGTACTTC	CASSLGTDLAYEQYF
.	TRBV28	.	TRBJ2-2	TGTCCTAGCAACCAGGGATACACCGGGGAGCTGTTTTTT	CPSNQGYTGELFF
.	TRBV29-1	TRBD1	TRBJ1-1	TGCAGTGTTGATGGGGGGTTCGACAGGGGAGAGATTGACGCTGAAGCTTTCTTT	CSVDGGFDRGEIDAEAFF
many	TRBV19	TRBD2	TRBJ2-1	TGTGCCAGTAGTATGCTAGCGGGAGGGGGTGAGCAGTTCTTC	CASSMLAGGGEQFF
.	TRBV11-3	.	TRBJ2-1	TGTGACAGCAGCCCAAGAGCTAGGAGCTCCCACAATGAGCAGTTCTTC	CDSSPRARSSHNEQFF
medium-sized	TRBV6-6	TRBD1	TRBJ1-5	TGTGCCAGCAGTACCGGGACAGGGGGCGTCTTGGGGCCCCAGCATTTT	CASSTGTGGVLGPQHF
once	TRBV30	.	TRBJ1-6	TGTGCCTGGGGGAGACAGATTAATTTACCCCTCCACTTT	CAWGRQINLPLHF
medium-sized	TRBV29-1	.	TRBJ2-1	TGCAGCGCCGGCTATGAGCAGTTCTTC	CSAGYEQFF
.	TRBV29-1	TRBD1	TRBJ2-5	TGCAGAGCCCGGGACAGGGAAAAGGGACAAGAGACCCAGTACTTC	CRARDREKGQETQYF
few	TRBV6-2/TRBV6-3	TRBD1	TRBJ2-1	TGTGCCAGCAGTTACGGGCAGGGGGCGCGGGATGAGCAGTTCTTC	CASSYGQGARDEQFF
few	TRBV18	.	TRBJ2-2	TGTGCCAGCTCAGGGGACCTCACCGGGGAGCTGTTTTTT	CASSGDLTGELFF
many	TRBV6-5	.	TRBJ2-1	TGTGCCAGCAGTTACCAGACCTTGGGGGGCAATGAGCAGTTCTTC	CASSYQTLGGNEQFF
few	TRBV28	TRBD1	TRBJ1-2	TGTGCCGGCAGATCCCTTGACAGGGGGGAGGGGTATGGCTACACCTTC	CAGRSLDRGEGYGYTF
.	TRBV5-1	.	TRBJ2-5	TGCGCCAGCAGCTTCAGCGGGCCGGAGATTGAGACCCAGTACTTC	CASSFSGPEIETQYF
few	TRBV5-6	TRBD1	TRBJ2-4	TGTGCAAGAAGCTTGGGACAGGGAACCATTCAGTACTTC	CARSLGQGTIQYF
.	TRBV11-3	TRBD2	TRBJ2-7	TGTGCCAACACCCTTTCGCGGGGGGGAGAGCAGAACTTC	CANTLSRGGEQNF
many	TRBV6-6	.	TRBJ2-7	TGTGCCAGCAGTTACCCTACAAGGAGGGGCAGTTACGAGCAGTACTTC	CASSYPTRRGSYEQYF
few	TRBV21-1	.	TRBJ2-3	TGTGCCAGCAGCAATAGCGGGAGGGGGGATACGCAGTATTTT	CASSNSGRGDTQYF
.	TRBV11-2	.	TRBJ2-2	TGTGCCAGCGGCTTAACCCCTCTCACCGGGGAGCTGTTTTTT	CASGLTPLTGELFF
.	TRBV10-2	.	TRBJ1-2	TGCGCCAGCAGTGAGATGGGGGCGGCGGGCTACAGCTTC	CASSEMGAAGYSF
once	TRBV12-3/TRBV12-4	.	TRBJ1-3	TGTGGCAGTTTAAGTGGGGGTACAGTCCGAAACACCATATATTTT	CGSLSGGTVRNTIYF
.	TRBV5-1	.	TRBJ1-1	TGCGCCAGCAGCTTGGCGGTGGGTGTCACTGAAGCTTTCTTT	CASSLAVGVTEAFF
.	TRBV2	.	TRBJ1-1	TGTGCCAGCAGTGTCGGGCAGAACACTGAAGCTTCCTTT	CASSVGQNTEASF
.	TRBV11-3	.	TRBJ1-2	TGCGCCAGCAGCTCGACAGGTTCTAGCTATGGCTACCCCTTC	CASSSTGSSYGYPF
many	TRBV14	.	TRBJ2-1	TGTGCCAGCAGCCAATCCAGGGACGGGGGATACAATGAGCAGTTCTTC	CASSQSRDGGYNEQFF